This TCR beta chain comes out of a study of cytomegalovirus exposure and HLA in healthy donors. Study context: Out of 180 million or so T cells, an earlier analysis found roughly 100 million unique TCR beta sequences in total. Regarding the study as a whole: Reportedly, cytomegalovirus status was diagnosed with high sensitivity and specificity.

The CDR3 extends over 17 amino acids. The trim removed 4 bases at V and 2 bases at J, leaving 11 bases unmatched. CDR1 and CDR2 (germline): MGHRA, YSYEKL. Amplification used 60 Vbeta primers and 13 Jbeta primers. Here immunoSEQ multiplex PCR was the method, and the copy in TCRdb shows in-frame clones only, minus some. The sample lists 100,000 to 150,000 clones; 70% to 80% were seen once. As for this clone: Its antigen is unidentified.

Each of the donors was a healthy bone marrow donor. Sequenced sample: PBMCs. This sequence originates from a woman aged 50 to 60 in good health and CMV-seropositive. The genes are TRBV4-1 and TRBJ2-3; 8 bases match TRBD2. The chain's CDR3 is CASSRSTSGGFTDTQYF. CDR3 coding DNA: TGCGCCAGCAGCCGATCAACTAGCGGCGGATTCACAGATACGCAGTATTTT.